A selection of T cell receptor beta chains follows, all from one sample in a study of OX40 agonist ivuxolimab in advanced cancers. This table comes from immunoSEQ multiplex PCR, and its TCRdb copy is limited to in-frame clones, with some not included. The sample lists about 73,000 clones, 90% occurring once. The input for sequencing was CD4+ or CD8+ T cells sorted from blood, taken in a trial of the OX40 agonist ivuxolimab. The receptors originated from an adult with an advanced solid tumor such as melanoma, head and neck, liver or kidney cancer. Both conserved end residues are part of each CDR3. The D gene is left open where the match is weak. The listing skips clone size in some rows; elsewhere it reads once, few, many or a size class.

j_call	clone_size	v_call	d_call	cdr3_nt	cdr3_aa
TRBJ2-2	NA	TRBV6-5	NA	TGTGCCAGCAGTCCTTTCGGGGAGCTGTTTTTT	CASSPFGELFF
TRBJ1-2	NA	TRBV7-2	NA	TGTGCCAGCAGCTTAGACAGGACCCGCGGGCTCTATGGCTACACCTTC	CASSLDRTRGLYGYTF
TRBJ2-7	NA	TRBV5-1	NA	TGCGCCAGCAGCTTTTATTGGGAAGACCCTAACTACGAGCAGTACTTC	CASSFYWEDPNYEQYF
TRBJ2-1	once	TRBV5-4	TRBD2	TGTGCCAGCAGCCCTCGAAGGACTAGCGGGAAAGGTAACAATGAGCAGTTCTTC	CASSPRRTSGKGNNEQFF
TRBJ2-2	NA	TRBV18	NA	TGTGCCAGCTCCCAAGATACAGCCGTTATGGCCGGGGAGCTGTTTTTT	CASSQDTAVMAGELFF
TRBJ1-1	NA	TRBV28	NA	TGTGCCAGCAGTTTATGGGGGGACACTTTTGAAGCTTTCTTT	CASSLWGDTFEAFF
TRBJ2-2	NA	TRBV28	TRBD2	TGTGCCAGCAGTTTCACGGCTAGCGGGAGGGCCGGGGAGCTGTTTTTT	CASSFTASGRAGELFF
TRBJ1-3	NA	TRBV11-1	NA	TGTGCCAGCACGCTGAGTCTTGGAAACACCATATATTTT	CASTLSLGNTIYF
TRBJ2-1	NA	TRBV19	NA	TGTGCCAGTAGTAAAGAGCAGAGCTCCTACAATGAGCAGTTCTTC	CASSKEQSSYNEQFF
TRBJ1-2	NA	TRBV7-6	TRBD1	TGTGCCAGCAGCCTCGACGGGACAGACTATGGCTACACCTTC	CASSLDGTDYGYTF
TRBJ2-3	NA	TRBV9	TRBD2	TGTGCCAGCAGCGCCGGGACTAGCGGGAGCGTCTTGGCGCAGTATTTT	CASSAGTSGSVLAQYF
TRBJ2-5	NA	TRBV7-9	TRBD2	TGTGCCAGCAGCCAGCGGGACTGGAGGGGCCAAGAGACCCAGTACTTC	CASSQRDWRGQETQYF
TRBJ2-7	NA	TRBV11-1	NA	TGTGCCAGCAGCGTACATCGGGATGAGCAGTACTTC	CASSVHRDEQYF
TRBJ1-2	NA	TRBV2	NA	TGTGCCAGCAGGGCAGGGCCGATAGGTGGCTACACCTTC	CASRAGPIGGYTF
TRBJ2-7	NA	TRBV28	TRBD2	TGTGCCAGCACTCGCCCCGGACTAGCGGGAGGGTACGAGCAGTACTTC	CASTRPGLAGGYEQYF
TRBJ2-7	once	TRBV6-1	TRBD2	TGTGCCAGCAGGGAACTAGCGGCCTCACGAGCGCAGTACTTC	CASRELAASRAQYF
TRBJ2-2	NA	TRBV6-1	TRBD1	TGTGCCAGCCTGCAGGGGGCTTACACCGGGGAGCTGTTTTTT	CASLQGAYTGELFF
TRBJ2-2	NA	TRBV7-3	NA	TGTGCCAGCAGCTTGACGTTTCCCGGGGAGCTGTTTTTT	CASSLTFPGELFF
TRBJ2-3	NA	TRBV19	NA	TGTGCCAGTAGTAAAGGAGGCCCGGGCACAGATACGCAGTATTTT	CASSKGGPGTDTQYF
TRBJ2-4	NA	TRBV29-1	TRBD1	TGCAGCGTTAAGGGGACAGGTGCACACATTCAGTACTTC	CSVKGTGAHIQYF
TRBJ2-3	NA	TRBV7-2	TRBD2	TGTGCCAGCAGGCGATTAGCGGGACGCACAGATACGCAGTATTTT	CASRRLAGRTDTQYF
TRBJ2-2	once	TRBV5-4	TRBD1	TGTGCCTTCTCCGGGACAGCGAACACCGGGGAGCTGTTTTTT	CAFSGTANTGELFF
TRBJ2-3	NA	TRBV7-9	NA	TGTGCCAGCAGCTCCCGGGGTAGCACTATAACCCCAGATACGCAGTATTTT	CASSSRGSTITPDTQYF
TRBJ2-1	NA	TRBV28	TRBD2	TGTGCCAGCAGTTTATTGGGGACTAGCGGGACTGAGCAGTTCTTC	CASSLLGTSGTEQFF
TRBJ1-5	NA	TRBV2	TRBD1	TGTGCCAGCAGATTAGGGACAGGGGCAGGGGGTCAGCCCCAGCATTTT	CASRLGTGAGGQPQHF
TRBJ1-2	NA	TRBV27	TRBD1	TGTGCCAGCAGTTTGGCCCCCGGTCAGGGGGGTGGCTACACCTTC	CASSLAPGQGGGYTF
TRBJ2-7	NA	TRBV18	NA	TGTGCCAGCTCACCACTTAGTGGCAGGGCAACGTACGAGCAGTACTTC	CASSPLSGRATYEQYF
TRBJ2-1	once	TRBV7-2	TRBD2	TGTGCCAGCACACTAGCGGGGTACAATGAGCAGTTCTTC	CASTLAGYNEQFF